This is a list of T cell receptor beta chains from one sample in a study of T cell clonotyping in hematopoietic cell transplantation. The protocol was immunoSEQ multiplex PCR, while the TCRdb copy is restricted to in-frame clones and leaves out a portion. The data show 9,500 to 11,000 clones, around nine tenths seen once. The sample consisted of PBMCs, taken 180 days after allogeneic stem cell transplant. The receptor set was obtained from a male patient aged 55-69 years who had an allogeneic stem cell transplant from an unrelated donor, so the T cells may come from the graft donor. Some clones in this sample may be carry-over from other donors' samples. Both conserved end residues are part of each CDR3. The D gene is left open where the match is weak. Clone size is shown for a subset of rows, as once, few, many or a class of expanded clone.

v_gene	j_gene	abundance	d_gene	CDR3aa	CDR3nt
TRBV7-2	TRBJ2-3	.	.	CASSFRDPNTDTQYF	TGTGCCAGCAGCTTCCGGGACCCAAACACAGATACGCAGTATTTT
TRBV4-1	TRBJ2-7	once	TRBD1	CASSQVVGGRYEQYF	TGCGCCAGCAGCCAAGTAGTAGGGGGCCGCTACGAGCAGTACTTC
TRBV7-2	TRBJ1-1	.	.	CASSSGHGAQAFF	TGTGCCAGCAGCTCCGGTCATGGGGCACAAGCTTTCTTT
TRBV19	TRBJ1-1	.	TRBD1	CASSIASGQGTEAFF	TGTGCCAGTAGTATAGCCTCGGGACAGGGCACTGAAGCTTTCTTT
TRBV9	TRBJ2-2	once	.	CASSVPPDTGELFF	TGTGCCAGCAGCGTCCCCCCAGACACCGGGGAGCTGTTTTTT
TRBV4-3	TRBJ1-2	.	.	CASSQDSSGRAYGYTF	TGCGCCAGCAGCCAAGATTCATCAGGGCGGGCCTATGGCTACACCTTC
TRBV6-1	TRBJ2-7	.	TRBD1	CAIGQGSPPPLEQYF	TGTGCCATAGGACAGGGTTCTCCCCCGCCTCTCGAGCAGTACTTC
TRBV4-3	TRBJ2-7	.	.	CASSQRTSSYEQYF	TGCGCCAGCAGCCAAAGGACAAGCTCCTACGAGCAGTACTTC
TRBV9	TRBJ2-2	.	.	CASSSMETAGELFF	TGTGCCAGCAGCTCCATGGAGACCGCAGGGGAGCTGTTTTTT
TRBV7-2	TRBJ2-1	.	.	CASSLGAGGSYNEQFF	TGTGCCAGCAGCTTAGGCGCCGGGGGCTCCTACAATGAGCAGTTCTTC
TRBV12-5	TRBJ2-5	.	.	CASGQRRQETQYF	TGTGCTAGTGGCCAAAGGCGGCAGGAGACCCAGTACTTC
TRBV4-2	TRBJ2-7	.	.	CASSSEFRAYEQYF	TGTGCCAGCAGCTCGGAATTCAGGGCTTACGAGCAGTACTTC
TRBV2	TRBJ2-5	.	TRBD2	CASRGTSGRQETQYF	TGTGCCAGCAGGGGGACTAGCGGGAGACAAGAGACCCAGTACTTC
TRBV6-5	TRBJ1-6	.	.	CASSYSFGDHSPLHF	TGTGCCAGCAGTTACTCTTTCGGGGACCATTCACCCCTCCACTTT
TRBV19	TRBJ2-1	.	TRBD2	CASSIGLAGPFF	TGTGCCAGTAGTATCGGACTAGCGGGGCCGTTCTTC
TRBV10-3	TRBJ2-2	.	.	CAITAGNTGELFF	TGTGCCATCACCGCGGGGAACACCGGGGAGCTGTTTTTT
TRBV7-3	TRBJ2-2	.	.	CASSLTGAGSTGELFF	TGTGCCAGCAGCTTGACGGGGGCGGGTAGCACCGGGGAGCTGTTTTTT
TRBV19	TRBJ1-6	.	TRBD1	CASSLDREGGSPLHF	TGTGCCAGTAGTCTCGACAGGGAGGGCGGTTCACCCCTCCACTTT
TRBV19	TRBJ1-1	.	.	CASSFGGIEAFF	TGTGCCAGTAGTTTTGGGGGAATTGAAGCTTTCTTT
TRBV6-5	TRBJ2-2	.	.	CASSQTQGPGELFF	TGTGCCAGCAGTCAAACACAGGGCCCCGGGGAGCTGTTTTTT
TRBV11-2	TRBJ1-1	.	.	CASSLRFGEANTEAFF	TGTGCCAGCAGCTTGAGATTCGGGGAGGCGAACACTGAAGCTTTCTTT
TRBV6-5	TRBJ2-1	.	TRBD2	CASSPLAGAENEQFF	TGTGCCAGCAGTCCACTAGCGGGGGCCGAGAATGAGCAGTTCTTC
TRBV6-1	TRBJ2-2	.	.	CASRDGELFF	TGTGCCAGCAGGGACGGGGAGCTGTTTTTT
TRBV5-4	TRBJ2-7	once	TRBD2	CASSLGTSGFYEQYF	TGTGCCAGCAGCCTCGGGACTAGCGGTTTCTACGAGCAGTACTTC
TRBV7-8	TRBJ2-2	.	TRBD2	CALARGGAGGPRVTGELFF	TGTGCCTTAGCTCGGGGAGGTGCGGGGGGGCCTCGAGTCACCGGGGAGCTGTTTTTT
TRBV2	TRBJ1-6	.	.	CASSAQATYNSPLHF	TGTGCCAGCAGTGCGCAGGCTACTTATAATTCACCCCTCCACTTT
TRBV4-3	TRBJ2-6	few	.	CASSQGAGSGANVLTF	TGCGCCAGCAGCCAAGGGGCCGGGAGTGGGGCCAACGTCCTGACTTTC
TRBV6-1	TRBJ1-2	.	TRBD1	CASSVGTGASFYGYTF	TGTGCCAGCAGTGTCGGGACAGGGGCTTCCTTCTATGGCTACACCTTC
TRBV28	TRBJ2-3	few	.	CASIGTQGPDTQYF	TGTGCCAGCATTGGGACCCAAGGACCAGATACGCAGTATTTT
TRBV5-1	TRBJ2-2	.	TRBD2	CASSGGGADTGELFF	TGCGCCAGCAGCGGCGGGGGGGCGGACACCGGGGAGCTGTTTTTT
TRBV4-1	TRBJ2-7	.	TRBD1	CASSQERDSNYEQYF	TGCGCCAGCAGCCAAGAGAGGGACAGTAACTACGAGCAGTACTTC
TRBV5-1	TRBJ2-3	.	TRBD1	CASTTDRGITDTQYF	TGCGCCAGCACCACGGACAGGGGAATCACAGATACGCAGTATTTT
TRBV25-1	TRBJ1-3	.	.	CASSATAGNTIYF	TGTGCCAGCAGTGCGACAGCTGGAAACACCATATATTTT
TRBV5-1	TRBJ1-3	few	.	CASSLSPFGGSGNTIYF	TGCGCCAGCAGCTTGTCTCCCTTCGGGGGTTCGGGGAACACCATATATTTT
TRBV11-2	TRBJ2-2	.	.	CASSHEGRTGELFF	TGTGCCAGCAGCCATGAAGGGCGGACCGGGGAGCTGTTTTTT
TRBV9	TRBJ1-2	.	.	CASSVGGGVGGYTF	TGTGCCAGCAGCGTAGGAGGGGGTGTAGGTGGCTACACCTTC
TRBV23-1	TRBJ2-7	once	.	CASSQSQTIDSPRVYEQYF	TGCGCCAGCAGTCAATCGCAAACAATAGACAGTCCCCGAGTCTACGAGCAGTACTTC
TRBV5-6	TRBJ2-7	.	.	CASSPQGYEQYF	TGTGCCAGCAGCCCACAGGGCTACGAGCAGTACTTC
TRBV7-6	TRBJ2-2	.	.	CASSLARGVGELFF	TGTGCCAGCAGCTTAGCGAGGGGGGTCGGGGAGCTGTTTTTT
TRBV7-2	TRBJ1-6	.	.	CASSYDSYNSPLHF	TGTGCCAGCAGCTACGACAGCTATAATTCACCCCTCCACTTT
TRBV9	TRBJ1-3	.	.	CASSLSENTIYF	TGTGCCAGCAGCCTCTCGGAAAACACCATATATTTT
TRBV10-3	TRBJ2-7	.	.	CAISGMGRYEQYF	TGTGCCATCAGTGGCATGGGTCGCTACGAGCAGTACTTC
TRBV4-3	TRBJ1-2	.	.	CASSQEALLDYGYTF	TGCGCCAGCAGCCAAGAGGCGCTTCTGGACTATGGCTACACCTTC
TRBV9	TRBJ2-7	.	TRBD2	CASSVGSGGNSYEQYF	TGTGCCAGCAGCGTAGGGAGCGGGGGTAATTCCTACGAGCAGTACTTC
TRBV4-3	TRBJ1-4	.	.	CASSQIFTPVGEKLFF	TGCGCCAGCAGCCAAATTTTTACTCCGGTCGGTGAAAAACTGTTTTTT